These 19 T cell receptor beta chains share one sample of origin, sequenced in a study of blood T cell repertoires in COVID-19. TCRdb's table, derived via immunoSEQ multiplex PCR, lists solely in-frame clones and lacks some. The sample has 200,000 to 300,000 clones, 75% to 95% seen once. The sequenced material came from peripheral blood. The receptors were sampled from a person between 18 and 35 years old with COVID-19, enrolled during active disease.

This chain links TRBV5-4 with TRBJ2-3; 12 bases match TRBD1. The CDR3 has 16 amino acids. With 4 bases clipped from V and 4 bases from J, the junction kept 7 bases outside the gene matches. Germline V CDR1 and CDR2: SGHNT, YYREEE (reference sequence). The CDR3 loop reads CASSTRDRGRADTQYF. Here the CDR3 DNA reads TGTGCCAGCAGCACCCGGGACAGGGGGCGCGCAGATACGCAGTATTTT.

V usage is TRBV2 and J usage is TRBJ2-5; TRBD1 matches 7 bases. The CDR3 extends over 14 amino acids. V trimming: 4 bases; J trimming: 5 bases; junction bases outside the gene matches: 7. The germline gives CDR1 SNHLY, CDR2 FYNNEI. The CDR3: CASSVRGGVETQYF. In DNA, the CDR3 is TGTGCCAGCAGTGTTAGAGGGGGCGTCGAGACCCAGTACTTC.

This clone was picked up one time. This chain links TRBV6-4 with TRBJ1-2; 9 positions match TRBD1. CDR1 is MRHNA and CDR2 is SNTAGT in the germline V gene. V lost 4 bases and J lost 4; bases outside the gene matches: 7. This CDR3 contains 15 residues. CDR3 sequence: CASSVRPGQGYGYTF. CDR3 nucleotide sequence: TGTGCCAGCAGTGTCCGACCGGGACAGGGCTATGGCTACACCTTC.

The chain is built from TRBV11-2 and TRBJ2-5; D remains unclear. V was pared by 1 base and J by 5 bases, with 5 bases between. The CDR3 length is 12 residues. Germline CDR1 reads SGHAT; CDR2 reads FQNNGV. The CDR3 region has the DNA TGTGCCAGCAGCTTAGTCGCGGAGACCCAGTACTTC. This translates into CASSLVAETQYF. Complete variable domain (other parts from reference TRBV11-2 and TRBJ2-5): EAGVAQSPRYKIIEKRQSVAFWCNPISGHATLYWYQQILGQGPKLLIQFQNNGVVDDSQLPKDRFSAERLKGVDSTLKIQPAKLEDSAVYLCASSLVAETQYFGPGTRLLVL.

This chain joins TRBV12-3 or TRBV12-4 and TRBJ1-5, with D unresolved. V lost 7 bases, J lost 3 bases, and 10 bases lay in between. This CDR3 spans 13 amino acids. The CDR3 DNA sequence: TGTGCCAGCACCCCAGGATACAATCAGCCCCAGCATTTT. The encoded protein is CASTPGYNQPQHF.

The chain has TRBV7-9 and TRBJ1-4; D possibly corresponds to TRBD1 (5 bases). Per germline, CDR1 SEHNR and CDR2 FQNEAQ (reference sequence). CDR3 length: 14 residues. V was clipped by 6 bases and J by 4 bases, with 12 bases between them. CDR3 DNA: TGTGCCAGCAGTACCACGGGACTTAATGAAAAACTGTTTTTT. Translation gives CASSTTGLNEKLFF.

In regard to this clone: Different DNA sequences within this sample yield the same CDR3. V usage is TRBV5-6 and J usage is TRBJ2-7; D is unclear. The CDR3 loop spans 11 amino acids. Germline V CDR1 and CDR2: SGHDT, YYEEEE. The V and J ends lost 3 bases and 2 bases respectively, with 3 bases between them. The CDR3 is CASSSTYEQYF. The CDR3 DNA sequence: TGTGCCAGCAGCTCAACCTACGAGCAGTACTTC.

This sequence joins TRBV4-1 and TRBJ2-4; maybe TRBD1 (5 bases). Germline V CDR1 and CDR2: MGHRA, YSYEKL. Trimming stripped 0 bases from V and 6 bases from J, with 15 bases between. This CDR3 region has 16 residues. The CDR3 region has the DNA TGCGCCAGCAGCCAAGATAGGGGCAAGCACGCAAACATTCAGTACTTC. It encodes CASSQDRGKHANIQYF.

V is TRBV27 and J is TRBJ2-7, with D unclear. The germline V and J ends were trimmed by 8 bases and 2 bases, with 10 bases remaining between them. The CDR3 spans 12 residues. Germline values: CDR1 MNHEY, CDR2 SMNVEV (reference sequence). CDR3 residues: CASGTVPYEQYF. DNA for the CDR3: TGTGCCAGCGGTACAGTCCCCTACGAGCAGTACTTC.

This chain joins TRBV7-2 and TRBJ2-6; TRBD2 might be the D (6 bases). CDR1 is SGHTA and CDR2 is FQGNSA in the germline V gene. The germline V and J ends were trimmed by 6 bases and 0 bases, with 15 bases remaining between them. CDR3 size: 17 residues. The CDR3 spells CASREKAGLSGANVLTF. In nucleotides, the CDR3 is TGTGCCAGCAGGGAAAAAGCGGGTCTCTCTGGGGCCAACGTCCTGACTTTC.

The rearrangement uses TRBV7-9 and TRBJ2-3, with D possibly being TRBD2 (5 bases). The CDR3 contains 15 residues. Germline assignment: CDR1 SEHNR and CDR2 FQNEAQ (reference sequence). Trimming took 0 bases from V and 6 from J, leaving 13 bases between them. CDR3: CASSLARGSGDTQYF. In DNA, the CDR3 is TGTGCCAGCAGCTTAGCGCGCGGGTCGGGGGATACGCAGTATTTT.

The chain uses TRBV10-3 and TRBJ2-5; D may be TRBD2 (5 bases). CDR3 length equals 12 residues. Trimming removed 6 bases at V and 4 bases at J, with 9 bases between. Germline V gene sequence: CDR1 ENHRY, CDR2 SYGVKD. The CDR3 sequence is CAIRSSGETQYF. The CDR3 region has the DNA TGTGCCATCAGGAGCAGCGGAGAGACCCAGTACTTC.

CDR3 sequence: CASNKGSGYEQYF. CDR3 sequence (DNA): TGTGCCAGCAACAAGGGGAGCGGCTACGAGCAGTACTTC. This sequence joins TRBV7-9 and TRBJ2-7; D tentatively fits TRBD1 or TRBD2 (5 bases each). Germline V gene sequence: CDR1 SEHNR, CDR2 FQNEAQ (reference sequence). CDR3 length: 13 amino acids. Trimming shortened V by 7 bases and J by 3 bases, and 13 bases separated the two germline ends. Supplemented by reference TRBV7-9 and TRBJ2-7, the full variable domain reads DTGVSQNPRHKITKRGQNVTFRCDPISEHNRLYWYRQTLGQGPEFLTYFQNEAQLEKSRLLSDRFSAERPKGSFSTLEIQRTEQGDSAMYLCASNKGSGYEQYFGPGTRLTVT.

J is TRBJ2-3 and V is TRBV7-3; D might be TRBD2 (5 bases). Germline CDR1 and CDR2: SGHTA and FQGTGA. The CDR3 totals 13 residues. V lost 5 bases and J 6 bases, leaving 12 bases between the germline ends. In DNA, the CDR3 is TGTGCCAGCAGCCCTCTGGGCGGGGATACGCAGTATTTT. Protein product: CASSPLGGDTQYF.

This clone has a single count. The chain is built from TRBV5-8 and TRBJ2-3, with TRBD2 identical over 8 bases. Germline V lookup: CDR1 SGHTS, CDR2 YDEGEE. This CDR3 has 15 residues. With 2 bases clipped from V and 1 base from J, the junction kept 3 bases outside the gene matches. CDR3 sequence (DNA): TGTGCCAGCAGCTTCGCGACTAGCGGCACAGATACGCAGTATTTT. Translated, it gives CASSFATSGTDTQYF.

This chain links TRBV12-5 with TRBJ2-1, with 12 bases that match TRBD2. CDR1 and CDR2 (germline): LGHNT, FRNRAP. This CDR3 has 17 residues. J gave up 5 bases and V 0 bases, and 5 bases lay outside the gene matches. The chain's CDR3 is CASGLVKRLAGDNEQFF. In DNA, the CDR3 is TGTGCTAGTGGTTTGGTAAAAAGACTAGCGGGGGACAATGAGCAGTTCTTC.

The V and J genes are TRBV25-1 and TRBJ2-3; 8 positions match TRBD1. Per germline, CDR1 MGHDK and CDR2 SYGVNS. There are 17 residues in the CDR3. V gave up 7 bases and J gave up 2 bases; unmatched junction bases: 14. CDR3 protein: CASTQFGQGIVTDTQYF. The CDR3 DNA reads as TGTGCCAGCACCCAATTCGGACAGGGCATTGTCACAGATACGCAGTATTTT.

J is TRBJ2-3 and V is TRBV5-1, with TRBD2 matching 10 bases. Germline lookup yields CDR1 SGHRS and CDR2 YFSETQ. This CDR3 contains 18 residues. V was clipped by 0 bases and J by 0 bases; unmatched bases: 7. The CDR3 is CASSLGLAGVGSTDTQYF. The CDR3 region has the DNA TGCGCCAGCAGCTTGGGTCTAGCGGGAGTGGGAAGCACAGATACGCAGTATTTT. Filled out from reference TRBV5-1 and TRBJ2-3, the complete variable domain reads KAGVTQTPRYLIKTRGQQVTLSCSPISGHRSVSWYQQTPGQGLQFLFEYFSETQRNKGNFPGRFSGRQFSNSRSEMNVSTLELGDSALYLCASSLGLAGVGSTDTQYFGPGTRLTVL.

This sequence joins TRBV27 and TRBJ1-5; the D is unclear. The CDR3 spans 16 residues. V gave up 5 bases and J gave up 0 bases, with 14 bases separating them. Per germline, CDR1 MNHEY and CDR2 SMNVEV (reference sequence). The CDR3 DNA reads TGTGCCAGCAGTCCATTGAACAGCTATAGCAATCAGCCCCAGCATTTT. Translating gives CASSPLNSYSNQPQHF.